This passage covers 9 T cell receptor beta chains from one sample sequenced in a study of spatial heterogeneity in lung cancer. TCRdb reprocessed the 5' RACE reads via MiXCR and lists one record per CDR3 protein. The sample has more than 65,000 distinct CDR3 sequences, roughly an eighth seen once; the top ten hold around 4.6%. The time point: sample taken at primary tumor resection. Sequencing covered unsorted whole RNA taken from tumor, nontumor lung or frozen PBMC. The sample consisted of PBMCs, taken at surgery. All receptors derive from a male donor with early-stage non-small cell lung cancer.

The V call is TRBV29-1, the J call TRBJ1-2; 9 bases are a match to TRBD1. The CDR3 runs to 13 residues. The V gene's germline CDR1 is SQVTM and CDR2 ANQGSEA. The V gene end was trimmed by 7 bases and the J gene end by 7 bases; junction bases not matched to a gene: 10. The CDR3 DNA reads as TGCAGCGATACCCGGCCGGGACAGGGTGGCTACACCTTC. Its translation is CSDTRPGQGGYTF.

CDR3 nucleotide sequence: TGTGCCAGCAGACGGGGGGCTAGCGGGAGGTACACCGGGGAGCTGTTTTTT. It yields the protein CASRRGASGRYTGELFF. The rearrangement joins TRBV6-2 or TRBV6-3 to TRBJ2-2; 11 bases agree with TRBD2. Trimming removed 6 bases from V and 3 bases from J; junction bases left unmatched: 9. This CDR3 has 17 residues. Germline loops: CDR1 MNHEY, CDR2 SVGEGT.

The sample holds a few counts of this clonotype. The rearrangement links TRBV30 to TRBJ1-2; a possible D gene is TRBD1 (6 bases). This CDR3 has 12 residues. Germline lookup yields CDR1 GTSNPN and CDR2 SVGIG (reference sequence). The germline V and J ends were trimmed by 2 bases and 6 bases, with 10 bases remaining between them. The CDR3 here is CAWSSGGHGYTF. The CDR3 bases are TGTGCCTGGAGTAGCGGGGGGCATGGCTACACCTTC.

This clonotype was picked up a small number of times. The gene calls are TRBV6-1 and TRBJ2-3; no clear D gene. Germline V gene data show CDR1 as MNHNS and CDR2 as SASEGT. V lost 6 bases and J 4 bases, leaving 14 bases between the germline ends. The CDR3 covers 14 residues. Written as DNA, the CDR3 is TGTGCCAGCAGCCCCCCGTTGGGGTCAGATACGCAGTATTTT. Its translation: CASSPPLGSDTQYF.

The rearrangement joins TRBV18 to TRBJ1-4; no clear D. V lost 3 bases and J 4 bases, leaving 9 bases between the germline ends. The CDR3 is 14 residues long. Per the germline V gene, CDR1 is KGHSH and CDR2 is LQKENI. Here the CDR3 DNA reads TGTGCCAGCTCACCGGGTGGGAATAATGAAAAACTGTTTTTT. It codes for CASSPGGNNEKLFF.

The J gene is TRBJ2-1, the V gene TRBV24-1; D is unclear. The CDR3 has 13 amino acids. Germline CDR1 and CDR2: KGHDR and SFDVKD. The ends were cut back, 5 bases at V and 6 bases at J, with 10 bases in the middle. In DNA, the CDR3 is TGTGCCACCAGTGCCCCCCAACGCAATGAGCAGTTCTTC. This sequence encodes CATSAPQRNEQFF.

The rearrangement links TRBV20-1 to TRBJ1-5, with 8 bases identical to TRBD1. Unmatched junction bases numbered 1, after V lost 4 bases and J lost 2 bases. This CDR3 region has 13 residues. Germline loops: CDR1 DFQATT, CDR2 SNEGSKA (reference sequence). The CDR3 spells CSAKQGGNQPQHF. The CDR3 bases are TGCAGTGCTAAACAGGGGGGCAATCAGCCCCAGCATTTT.

A few counts support this clonotype. The rearrangement links TRBV6-1 to TRBJ1-2; 7 bases match TRBD1. The CDR3 runs 14 residues. After removal of 2 bases from V and 4 bases from J, the junction contained 4 bases not matched to a gene. The germline CDR1 and CDR2 sequences are MNHNS and SASEGT. CDR3 loop: CASSERSGGYGYTF. DNA of the CDR3: TGTGCCAGCAGTGAAAGGTCAGGGGGCTATGGCTACACCTTC.

The gene calls are TRBV28 and TRBJ1-4; perhaps TRBD1 as D (5 bases). The germline CDR1 and CDR2 sequences are MDHEN and SYDVKM. The CDR3 totals 15 residues. V was cut by 7 bases and J by 5 bases, with 17 bases left in between. The CDR3 is CASTRGVRINEKLFF. DNA for the CDR3: TGTGCCAGCACCCGAGGGGTCAGGATAAATGAAAAACTGTTTTTT.